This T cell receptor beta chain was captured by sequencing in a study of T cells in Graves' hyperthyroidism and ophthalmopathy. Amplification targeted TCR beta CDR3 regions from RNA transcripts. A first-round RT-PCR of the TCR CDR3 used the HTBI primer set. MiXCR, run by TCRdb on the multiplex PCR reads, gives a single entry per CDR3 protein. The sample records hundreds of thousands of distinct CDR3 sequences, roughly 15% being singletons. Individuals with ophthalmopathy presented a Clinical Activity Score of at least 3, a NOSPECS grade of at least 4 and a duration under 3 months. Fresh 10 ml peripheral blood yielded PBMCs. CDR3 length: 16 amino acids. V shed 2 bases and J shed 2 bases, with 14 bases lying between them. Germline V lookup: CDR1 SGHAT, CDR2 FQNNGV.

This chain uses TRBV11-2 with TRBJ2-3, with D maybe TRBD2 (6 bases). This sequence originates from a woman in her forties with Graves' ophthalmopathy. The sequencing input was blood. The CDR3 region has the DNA TGTGCCAGCAGCTTACTTTTCGGGAGATCCACAGATACGCAGTATTTT. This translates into CASSLLFGRSTDTQYF.